This T cell receptor (beta chain) was profiled in a study of early stage breast cancer tumors. For the study at large: Most invasive tumors, about 80% of the 16, were ER+/PR+/HER2-.

The V segment lost 4 bases and the J segment 6 bases; nucleotides outside the gene matches: 6. Germline V lookup: CDR1 SGHRS, CDR2 YFSETQ. CDR3 length equals 14 residues. Notes on the study in general: Compared with adjacent normal breast tissue, tumors showed 2.5 to 3-fold greater T cell density and higher clonality. Tumor and normal breast were distinguished via blood comparison in most of the 16 patients.

A word on this clone: Its specificity is unknown.

Blood replicates held 0.5 ug DNA, tumor or normal breast roughly 1.5 ug, two each. Here immunoSEQ multiplex PCR was the method, and the copy in TCRdb shows in-frame clones only, minus some. The data contain some 25,000 clones, about 70% of them singletons. The chain employs TRBV5-1 and TRBJ2-2; 7 nucleotides line up with TRBD1. Material for sequencing was breast tumor tissue. The origin of this receptor is a person aged 55-75 years with breast cancer. The CDR3 bases are TGCGCCAGCAGCCTCAGGGGACAGTCCGGGGAGCTGTTTTTT. Its protein is CASSLRGQSGELFF.